This T cell receptor beta chain was documented in a study of shared clonotypes between healthy human individuals. The ends lost 4 bases at V and 4 bases at J; junction bases unmatched: 7. The CDR3 extends over 15 amino acids. In germline, CDR1 is MDHEN, CDR2 SYDVKM. About this clone: The target antigen is unknown.

Libraries were prepared by immunoSEQ multiplex PCR; TCRdb keeps only in-frame clonotypes and omits some of them. The top ten clones hold 24% of a sample with about 820,000 clones, roughly 92% of them seen once. Study-wide results and limits: Across a handful of donors, naive CD4 shared roughly 5.2%, naive CD8 less than 4%, memory CD4 roughly 2.3%, memory CD8 roughly 0.37%. When compared with the clonotypes that were shared by all four sorted-subset donors, the non-shared clonotypes turned out to have lower generation probabilities.

CD45RO-negative cells were positively selected for CCR7, leaving out terminally differentiated effector memory CD45RA+ cells. This chain uses TRBV28 with TRBJ1-5, with 7 bases lining up with TRBD1. The TCR originated in a man aged 25 to 40 in good health. The sample taken for sequencing was naive CD8+ T cells sorted from blood. The CDR3 sequence: CASSSRRDRNQPQHF. DNA for the CDR3: TGTGCCAGCAGTTCCCGGAGGGACAGAAATCAGCCCCAGCATTTT.